One and the same sample provided the 15 T cell receptor beta chains below, sequenced in a study of cytomegalovirus exposure and HLA in healthy donors. The primer mix had 60 Vbeta and 13 Jbeta primers. Data came from immunoSEQ multiplex PCR; TCRdb stores just in-frame clones and leaves some out. Of 150,000 to 200,000 clones in the sample, around 75% were seen once. What was sequenced was PBMCs. These receptors all come from a woman between 50 and 59 years old in good health and CMV-seropositive.

The CDR3, as DNA: TGTGCCAGCAGTAAACTCGGGACTGCCGAATACGAGCAGTACTTC. Translation: CASSKLGTAEYEQYF. The rearrangement uses TRBV2 and TRBJ2-7; D may be TRBD2 (6 bases). Germline lookup yields CDR1 SNHLY and CDR2 FYNNEI. This CDR3 spans 15 amino acids. Trimming took off 5 bases at V and 4 bases at J, with 18 bases between the two ends.

The chain uses TRBV4-1 and TRBJ2-5; 13 bases agree with TRBD2. The CDR3 spans 17 residues. V shed 1 base, J shed 1 base, and the junction held 3 bases outside the gene matches. Germline CDR1 is MGHRA and CDR2 is YSYEKL. CDR3 sequence: CASSQGLAGGPQETQYF. The CDR3 region has the DNA TGCGCCAGCAGCCAAGGACTAGCGGGGGGCCCCCAAGAGACCCAGTACTTC.

The chain carries TRBV5-1 and TRBJ2-2, with D perhaps TRBD1 (6 bases). The CDR3 loop spans 15 amino acids. Germline CDR1 and CDR2: SGHRS and YFSETQ. Trimming removed 5 bases from V and 5 bases from J, with 16 bases in between. The CDR3 region has the DNA TGCGCCAGCAGGAGAACGACAGGTCAGACCGGGGAGCTGTTTTTT. This gives the protein CASRRTTGQTGELFF.

The gene calls are TRBV30 and TRBJ1-4, with 7 bases fitting TRBD1. Per the germline V gene, CDR1 is GTSNPN and CDR2 is SVGIG (reference sequence). The CDR3 loop spans 14 amino acids. Trimming took 0 bases from V and 5 from J; bases not matched to a gene: 3. CDR3 region: CAWSVGTVNEKLFF. The CDR3 DNA is TGTGCCTGGAGTGTAGGGACAGTGAATGAAAAACTGTTTTTT. The full variable domain, rest sourced from reference TRBV30 and TRBJ1-4, is SQTIHQWPATLVQPVGSPLSLECTVEGTSNPNLYWYRQAAGRGLQLLFYSVGIGQISSEVPQNLSASRPQDRQFILSSKKLLLSDSGFYLCAWSVGTVNEKLFFGSGTQLSVL.

The table lists this clone with a few counts. The chain combines TRBV2 with TRBJ1-2; TRBD1 matches 7 bases. Germline V gene sequence: CDR1 SNHLY, CDR2 FYNNEI. The CDR3 loop spans 13 amino acids. After removal of 6 bases from V and 2 bases from J, the junction contained 3 bases not matched to a gene. CDR3 sequence (DNA): TGTGCCAGCAGGGGCAGGGGGAACTATGGCTACACCTTC. Amino acid sequence: CASRGRGNYGYTF.

The chain has TRBV18 and TRBJ2-7; D remains unclear. The germline V gene encodes CDR1 KGHSH and CDR2 LQKENI. V lost 3 bases and J lost 4, with 7 bases in between. This CDR3 contains 12 residues. The CDR3 DNA reads as TGTGCCAGCTCACCCGGTCCTTACGAGCAGTACTTC. It specifies CASSPGPYEQYF. Full variable domain (outside the CDR3, taken from reference TRBV18 and TRBJ2-7): NAGVMQNPRHLVRRRGQEARLRCSPMKGHSHVYWYRQLPEEGLKFMVYLQKENIIDESGMPKERFSAEFPKEGPSILRIQQVVRGDSAAYFCASSPGPYEQYFGPGTRLTVT.

This clone was recorded a few times. The CDR3 reads CSVDPGTASYNEQFF. The DNA for the CDR3 is TGCAGCGTTGACCCGGGGACAGCCTCCTACAATGAGCAGTTCTTC. This chain joins TRBV29-1 and TRBJ2-1; 7 bases align to TRBD1. Germline assignment: CDR1 SQVTM and CDR2 ANQGSEA. The V segment lost 3 bases and the J segment 0 bases; nucleotides outside the gene matches: 5. The CDR3 runs 15 residues.

The CDR3 region is CASSSTKQGGTEAFF. The CDR3 DNA reads TGTGCCAGCAGCTCGACCAAACAGGGTGGGACTGAAGCTTTCTTT. V gene TRBV5-4 combines with J gene TRBJ1-1, with D possibly being TRBD1 (6 bases). Germline V gene data show CDR1 as SGHNT and CDR2 as YYREEE (reference sequence). The length of the CDR3 is 15 residues. The V gene lost 3 bases and the J gene lost 5 bases, with 17 bases spanning the gap.

This chain links TRBV7-2 with TRBJ1-1; 10 bases map to TRBD1. Germline trimming cut 5 bases from V and 5 bases from J; bases unmatched to any gene: 8. CDR1 SGHTA and CDR2 FQGNSA come from the germline V gene. CDR3 length: 15 amino acids. In nucleotides, the CDR3 is TGTGCCAGCAGCGACCAGACAGGGGGCGGGACTGAAGCTTTCTTT. Translation gives CASSDQTGGGTEAFF.

In this sample, this clone turned up once. The same CDR3 can be traced to other DNA sequences in this sample. The rearrangement links TRBV10-1 to TRBJ1-4; TRBD1 aligns across 8 bases. CDR1 WNHNN and CDR2 SYGVQD come from the germline V gene (reference sequence). V lost 3 bases and J lost 8; bases outside the gene matches: 8. CDR3 length equals 15 residues. The CDR3: CASSERQGLGEKLFF. The CDR3, as DNA: TGCGCCAGCAGTGAACGACAGGGGCTAGGGGAAAAACTGTTTTTT.

This chain links TRBV15 with TRBJ1-2, with 10 bases matching TRBD1. CDR1 LNHNV and CDR2 YYDKDF come from the germline V gene (reference sequence). Trimming cost V 4 bases and J 2 bases; bases outside gene matches: 13. The CDR3 is 18 amino acids. The CDR3 loop is CATSTRDRGFLINYGYTF. The CDR3 region has the DNA TGTGCCACCAGCACCCGGGACAGGGGATTTCTTATCAACTATGGCTACACCTTC.

The chain is built from TRBV5-6 and TRBJ2-3, with TRBD2 matching 11 bases. CDR1 SGHDT and CDR2 YYEEEE come from the germline V gene. The CDR3 sequence is 17 residues long. Germline trimming cut 0 bases from V and 6 bases from J; bases unmatched to any gene: 9. The CDR3 here is CASSLANLAGGPDTQYF. The DNA of the CDR3 is TGTGCCAGCAGCTTGGCAAACCTAGCGGGGGGTCCCGATACGCAGTATTTT.

The table lists this clone with a few counts. The V gene is TRBV7-6, the J gene TRBJ2-7; maybe TRBD1 (6 bases). The CDR3 extends over 14 amino acids. Germline V gene lookup returns CDR1 SGHVS and CDR2 FNYEAQ. V lost 3 bases and J lost 3, with 12 bases in between. The CDR3 DNA reads as TGTGCCAGCAGCTTCGGGGACACGGGCTACGAGCAGTACTTC. Protein sequence: CASSFGDTGYEQYF.

The DNA for the CDR3 is TGTGCCAGCAGCGTAGAAGGGGCAAGTGAAAAACTGTTTTTT. It yields the protein CASSVEGASEKLFF. This chain uses TRBV9 with TRBJ1-4; D might be TRBD1 (5 bases). Germline values: CDR1 SGDLS, CDR2 YYNGEE. The length of the CDR3 is 14 residues. Trimming left V 0 bases short and J 7 bases short, with 10 bases between.

The CDR3 spells CASSFSGYDQPQHF. The DNA for the CDR3 is TGTGCCAGCAGTTTTTCAGGGTATGATCAGCCCCAGCATTTT. V and J are TRBV6-5 and TRBJ1-5, with a tentative D call TRBD1 (5 bases). The germline V gene encodes CDR1 MNHEY and CDR2 SVGAGI. The CDR3 contains 14 residues. Trimming removed 4 bases from V and 5 bases from J, with 12 bases in between.